This T cell receptor (beta chain) came from a study of memory CD4+ T cells and cytomegalovirus serostatus. Study as a whole: Of the healthy Belgian adults, 9 or 10 were CMV seropositive and 20 to 30 seronegative.

TCRdb's copy holds only in-frame clones and misses some; the assay was immunoSEQ multiplex PCR. The table has 40,000 to 55,000 clones, 75% to 85% seen once; the top ten hold roughly 0.71%. Germline CDR1 is SGHVS and CDR2 is FQNEAQ. V was clipped by 2 bases and J by 2 bases; unmatched bases: 2. There are 14 residues in the CDR3. The sort gate was single viable CD3+CD4+CD8-CD45RO+ cells for memory CD4+ T cells. This chain uses TRBV7-8 with TRBJ2-5, with TRBD1 identical over 7 bases. This clonotype originated in an adult in good health and CMV-seronegative. The sample comprised memory CD4+ T cells from blood. DNA for the CDR3: TGTGCCAGCAGCTTAAGGGGGCGTCAAGAGACCCAGTACTTC. Protein: CASSLRGRQETQYF.